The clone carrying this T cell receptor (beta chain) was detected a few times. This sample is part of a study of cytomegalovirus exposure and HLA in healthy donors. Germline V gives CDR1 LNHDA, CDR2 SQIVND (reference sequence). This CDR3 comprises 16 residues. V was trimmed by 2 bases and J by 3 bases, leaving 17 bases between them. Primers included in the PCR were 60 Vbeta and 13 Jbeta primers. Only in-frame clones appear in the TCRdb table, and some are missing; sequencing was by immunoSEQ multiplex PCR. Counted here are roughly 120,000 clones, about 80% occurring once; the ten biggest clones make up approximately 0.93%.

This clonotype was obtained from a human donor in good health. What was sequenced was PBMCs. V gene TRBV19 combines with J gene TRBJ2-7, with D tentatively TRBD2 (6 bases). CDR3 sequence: CASSITGVSGLYEQYF. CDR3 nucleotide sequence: TGTGCCAGTAGTATAACGGGGGTCTCGGGGCTCTACGAGCAGTACTTC.